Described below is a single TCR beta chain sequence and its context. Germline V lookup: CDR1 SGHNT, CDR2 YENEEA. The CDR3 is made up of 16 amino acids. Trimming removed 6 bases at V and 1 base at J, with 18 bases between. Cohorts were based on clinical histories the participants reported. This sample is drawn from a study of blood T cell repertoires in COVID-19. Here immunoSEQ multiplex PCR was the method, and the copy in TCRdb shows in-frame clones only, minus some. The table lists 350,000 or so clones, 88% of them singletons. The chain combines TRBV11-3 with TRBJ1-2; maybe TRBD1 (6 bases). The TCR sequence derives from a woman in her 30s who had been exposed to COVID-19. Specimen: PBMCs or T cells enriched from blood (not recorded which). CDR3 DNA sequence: TGTGCCAGCAGTCCCTACGGTGGGGGCTATAACTATGGCTACACCTTC. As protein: CASSPYGGGYNYGYTF. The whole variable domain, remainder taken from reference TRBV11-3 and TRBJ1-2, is EAGVVQSPRYKIIEKKQPVAFWCNPISGHNTLYWYLQNLGQGPELLIRYENEEAVDDSQLPKDRFSAERLKGVDSTLKIQPAELGDSAVYLCASSPYGGGYNYGYTFGSGTRLTVV.